Each of the 15 T cell receptor beta chains below was sequenced from the same sample in a study of T-cell memory formation after mild COVID-19. TCRdb itself ran the 5' RACE reads through MiXCR, one entry per CDR3 protein. Among around 53,000 distinct CDR3 sequences listed, more than 10% were seen once. Sequencing was carried out using PBMCs or a T cell subset sorted from them (not recorded which). The receptor source for this set is a young man who had mild COVID-19 (a few samples of this study predate the infection). Cell type and time point are not known.

The CDR3 DNA follows: TGTGCCAGCAGCTTAGGGCCTAGCAGGAGCACAGATACGCAGTATTTT. It codes for CASSLGPSRSTDTQYF. The V call is TRBV7-9, the J call TRBJ2-3; possibly TRBD2 for D (5 bases). In germline, CDR1 is SEHNR, CDR2 FQNEAQ (reference sequence). This CDR3 contains 16 residues. Trimming removed 1 base from V and 0 bases from J, with 11 bases in between. The whole variable domain, remainder taken from reference TRBV7-9 and TRBJ2-3, is DTGVSQNPRHKITKRGQNVTFRCDPISEHNRLYWYRQTLGQGPEFLTYFQNEAQLEKSRLLSDRFSAERPKGSFSTLEIQRTEQGDSAMYLCASSLGPSRSTDTQYFGPGTRLTVL.

This clonotype was counted a few times. The V gene is TRBV21-1, the J gene TRBJ1-3. TRBV21-1 is an annotated pseudogene. This CDR3 is 15 amino acids long. CDR3 loop: CASSKWPEFENTIYF. In nucleotides, the CDR3 is TGTGCCAGCAGCAAATGGCCGGAGTTTGAAAACACCATATATTTT.

V gene TRBV27 combines with J gene TRBJ1-2; 8 positions match TRBD1. The J segment lost 8 bases and the V segment lost 3 bases, leaving 5 bases of the junction unmatched. Germline CDR1 reads MNHEY; CDR2 reads SMNVEV (reference sequence). The CDR3 covers 13 residues. The CDR3 sequence: CASSLGTGQGYTF. The CDR3 region has the DNA TGTGCCAGCAGTTTGGGGACAGGTCAAGGCTACACCTTC.

The chain recombines TRBV6-5 with TRBJ2-5, with 7 bases fitting TRBD2. This CDR3 contains 15 residues. The V and J ends lost 2 bases and 2 bases, in that order; junction bases with no gene match: 5. From germline, CDR1 is MNHEY and CDR2 SVGAGI. The CDR3 nucleotides read TGTGCCAGCAGTTACATTAGCGGGCTTCAAGAGACCCAGTACTTC. Its protein product is CASSYISGLQETQYF.

The chain employs TRBV5-1 and TRBJ1-6; D gene unclear. The V gene lost 2 bases and the J gene lost 8 bases, with 11 bases spanning the gap. Germline V CDR1 and CDR2: SGHRS, YFSETQ. The CDR3 consists of 14 residues. CDR3 in amino acids: CASSLAALDSPLHF. CDR3 DNA sequence: TGCGCCAGCAGCTTAGCAGCCCTGGATTCACCCCTCCACTTT. Full variable domain (missing parts from reference TRBV5-1 and TRBJ1-6): KAGVTQTPRYLIKTRGQQVTLSCSPISGHRSVSWYQQTPGQGLQFLFEYFSETQRNKGNFPGRFSGRQFSNSRSEMNVSTLELGDSALYLCASSLAALDSPLHFGNGTRLTVT.

This clonotype was counted only a few times. The chain uses TRBV5-4 and TRBJ1-1; the D is unclear. The CDR3 is made up of 14 amino acids. Between the trimmed V and J ends, which lost 3 bases and 1 base, there was a span of 10 bases. Germline assignment: CDR1 SGHNT and CDR2 YYREEE (reference sequence). CDR3 residues: CASSSPRENTEAFF. Written as DNA, the CDR3 is TGTGCCAGCAGCTCGCCGCGAGAGAACACTGAAGCTTTCTTT. Filled out from reference TRBV5-4 and TRBJ1-1, the complete variable domain reads ETGVTQSPTHLIKTRGQQVTLRCSSQSGHNTVSWYQQALGQGPQFIFQYYREEENGRGNFPPRFSGLQFPNYSSELNVNALELDDSALYLCASSSPRENTEAFFGQGTRLTVV.

The V call is TRBV5-1, the J call TRBJ2-3; tentative D call: TRBD1 (6 bases). Trimming took 2 bases from V and 1 from J, leaving 17 bases between them. Per germline, CDR1 SGHRS and CDR2 YFSETQ. The CDR3 runs 17 residues. CDR3 nucleotides: TGCGCCAGCAGCTTACCCAGTGGACAGACTCGCACAGATACGCAGTATTTT. Its translation: CASSLPSGQTRTDTQYF.

This clonotype was recorded many times. The rearrangement links TRBV4-2 to TRBJ2-1; 8 positions match TRBD2. V trimming: 0 bases; J trimming: 1 base; junction bases outside the gene matches: 8. Germline assignment: CDR1 LGHNA and CDR2 YNFKEQ. The CDR3 runs to 18 residues. CDR3 region: CASSQELDGGGSYNEQFF. For the CDR3, the DNA is TGTGCCAGCAGCCAAGAATTGGACGGGGGGGGATCCTACAATGAGCAGTTCTTC.

This clonotype was observed at least ten times. The chain joins TRBV7-2 to TRBJ2-1, with 8 bases aligning to TRBD1. The ends lost 5 bases at V and 9 bases at J; junction bases unmatched: 6. The germline V gene encodes CDR1 SGHTA and CDR2 FQGNSA. The CDR3 contains 13 residues. CDR3 region: CASSPRTGIEQFF. The CDR3 DNA reads as TGTGCCAGCAGCCCCCGGACAGGGATTGAGCAGTTCTTC.

In this sample, this clonotype turned up many times. V and J are TRBV7-2 and TRBJ2-3; D gene ambiguous. The CDR3 has 12 residues. Trimming removed 2 bases from V and 9 bases from J, with 9 bases in between. CDR1 and CDR2 (germline): SGHTA, FQGNSA. The chain's CDR3 is CASSLQPETQYF. CDR3 sequence (DNA): TGTGCCAGCAGCTTACAGCCCGAGACGCAGTATTTT. Supplemented by reference TRBV7-2 and TRBJ2-3, the full variable domain reads GAGVSQSPSNKVTEKGKDVELRCDPISGHTALYWYRQSLGQGLEFLIYFQGNSAPDKSGLPSDRFSAERTGGSVSTLTIQRTQQEDSAVYLCASSLQPETQYFGPGTRLTVL.

The chain links TRBV7-8 to TRBJ2-5, with D maybe TRBD1 (6 bases). CDR1 and CDR2 from the germline V gene are SGHVS and FQNEAQ. V dropped 5 bases and J dropped 4 bases, with 14 bases sitting between them. This CDR3 contains 14 residues. The CDR3 nucleotides are TGTGCCAGCAGCCCATACAGGGTACGAGAGACCCAGTACTTC. It translates to CASSPYRVRETQYF.

V is TRBV2 and J is TRBJ1-2; no clear D. Germline V gives CDR1 SNHLY, CDR2 FYNNEI. The ends were cut back, 8 bases at V and 8 bases at J, with 15 bases in the middle. This CDR3 is built from 12 residues. This CDR3 reads CASEGGPTGYTF. As DNA, the CDR3 is TGTGCCAGCGAGGGCGGCCCAACCGGCTACACCTTC.

The V call is TRBV6-2 or TRBV6-3, the J call TRBJ2-7; D is undetermined. V was clipped by 3 bases and J by 0 bases, with 6 bases between them. The CDR3 is made up of 13 amino acids. Germline V gives CDR1 MNHEY, CDR2 SVGEGT. CDR3 sequence reads: CASSYVRSYEQYF. The DNA for the CDR3 is TGTGCCAGCAGTTATGTCCGCTCCTACGAGCAGTACTTC.

The rearrangement joins TRBV5-1 to TRBJ2-3; D gene unclear. Germline V gene sequence: CDR1 SGHRS, CDR2 YFSETQ. CDR3 length: 12 residues. V shed 2 bases and J shed 2 bases, with 3 bases lying between them. The CDR3 loop reads CASSFLTDTQYF. CDR3 sequence (DNA): TGCGCCAGCAGCTTCCTCACAGATACGCAGTATTTT.

Concerning this clonotype: A read error is possible here, since a much larger clone lies one base away. The chain carries TRBV5-1 and TRBJ2-3; D gene ambiguous. The CDR3 loop spans 14 amino acids. CDR1 and CDR2 from the germline V gene are SGHRS and YFSETQ. As DNA, the CDR3 is TGCGCCAGCAACGACCCGGGCAGCAAAGATACGCAGTATTTT. This gives the protein CASNDPGSKDTQYF.